This T cell receptor (beta chain) was identified during a study of cytotoxic CD8 clonotypes in ibrutinib-treated CLL. Study in general: The taking of response samples occurred after a median about 13 months of treatment, with a range of 6 to 36.

Germline CDR1 MNHNY, CDR2 SVGAGI (reference sequence). The germline V and J ends were trimmed by 4 bases and 3 bases, with 3 bases remaining between them. This CDR3 contains 11 residues. Some clones are missing from TCRdb's copy, which holds only in-frame ones; the method was immunoSEQ multiplex PCR. Among 330,000 or so clones listed, roughly two thirds were seen once. The starting material was PBMCs, obtained after 36 months of ibrutinib treatment. The TCR originated in a human donor with chronic lymphocytic leukemia. The chain carries TRBV6-6 and TRBJ1-1, with D unresolved. The CDR3 loop is CASSSYTEAFF. CDR3 in DNA: TGTGCCAGCAGTTCCTACACTGAAGCTTTCTTT.